Below are 6 T cell receptor beta chains sequenced from a single sample in a study of blood T cell repertoires in COVID-19. The table came from immunoSEQ multiplex PCR; TCRdb's copy has only in-frame clones and leaves some out. The repertoire holds under 300,000 clones, around 89% seen once, with 8.8% in the top ten. The sequencing input was PBMCs or T cells enriched from blood (not recorded which). The receptors here all came from a man in his forties who had recovered from COVID-19.

The gene calls are TRBV4-1 and TRBJ1-2; TRBD1 is a possible D gene (5 bases). The CDR3 is made up of 15 amino acids. V was cut by 6 bases and J by 7 bases, with 21 bases left in between. CDR1 and CDR2 (germline): MGHRA, YSYEKL. The CDR3 coding sequence is TGCGCCAGCAGTCGACGCCAGGGTCGAGTGTTTGGCTACACCTTC. Its translation: CASSRRQGRVFGYTF.

V and J are TRBV19 and TRBJ1-5; TRBD1 aligns across 8 bases. V dropped 5 bases and J dropped 5; count of bases not matched to a gene: 23. Germline lookup yields CDR1 LNHDA and CDR2 SQIVND (reference sequence). This CDR3 comprises 20 residues. CDR3 sequence: CASSRMGRGTGQGGDQPQHF. The DNA of the CDR3 is TGTGCCAGTAGTCGCATGGGGAGGGGTACTGGACAGGGTGGGGATCAGCCCCAGCATTTT.

This clone occurred once. The chain is built from TRBV7-8 and TRBJ2-1; D may be TRBD2 (6 bases). V was cut by 1 base and J by 5 bases, with 12 bases left in between. Germline V gives CDR1 SGHVS, CDR2 FQNEAQ. This CDR3 spans 15 amino acids. Here the CDR3 DNA reads TGTGCCAGCAGCTTAGGGGGGGTATACAACAATGAGCAGTTCTTC. Translation: CASSLGGVYNNEQFF.

This clone appeared a single time. The rearrangement links TRBV6-4 to TRBJ2-7, with D possibly being TRBD1 (6 bases). Germline values: CDR1 MRHNA, CDR2 SNTAGT. CDR3 length: 16 amino acids. V was trimmed by 2 bases and J by 5 bases, leaving 19 bases between them. The CDR3 DNA follows: TGTGCCAGCAGTGACCCGACCGGGACACTCCTGCACGAGCAGTACTTC. This gives the protein CASSDPTGTLLHEQYF.

This clone is a singleton in its sample. This sequence joins TRBV10-2 and TRBJ1-1; D possibly corresponds to TRBD1 (5 bases). The CDR3 loop spans 13 amino acids. Germline V gene data show CDR1 as WSHSY and CDR2 as SAAADI. The V and J ends lost 9 bases and 1 base respectively, with 12 bases between them. CDR3 nucleotide sequence: TGCGCCAGTGGACGCCAGGGGAACACTGAAGCTTTCTTT. Its translation: CASGRQGNTEAFF.

The chain couples TRBV28 to TRBJ2-5, with TRBD2 identical over 10 bases. In germline, CDR1 is MDHEN, CDR2 SYDVKM. The CDR3 has 15 amino acids. Trimming at V came to 10 bases and at J to 5 bases, leaving 13 bases not matched to a gene. This chain's CDR3 is CATSPSGRASETQYF. CDR3 coding DNA: TGTGCCACATCCCCCAGCGGGAGGGCGAGTGAGACCCAGTACTTC.